This TCR beta chain was captured in a study of blood T cells in healthy people across ages. The study, taken as a whole, reports: The donors' CMV status was not determined, possibly confounding changes in expanded clonotypes. Diversity figures derived from one million T cells were judged to underestimate the true value. More naive CD4+ cells and higher diversity marked long-lived donors relative to aged donors.

Using a J-beta primer mix together with a sample-barcoded 5' primer, a second PCR was run for roughly 6 to 12 cycles. TCRdb re-called the 5' RACE reads with MiXCR, one entry per CDR3 protein. The sample shows 1.5 million to 2 million distinct CDR3 sequences, roughly a third of them seen only once. The individuals who served as donors were healthy Caucasians living in Russia, aged roughly 6 to 95. On this clonotype: Its antigen is not identified.

CDR3 size: 13 residues. Germline V gene lookup returns CDR1 SGHKS and CDR2 YYEKEE (reference sequence). The V end lost 4 bases, the J end lost 16 bases, and 18 bases lay between the germline ends. Sequencing was done on a sample of blood. This TCR derives from a woman in her thirties in good health. The V and J genes are TRBV5-5 and TRBJ1-6; D perhaps matches TRBD1 (5 bases). Here the CDR3 DNA reads TGTGCCAGCAGCCGCGTACAGAGGGACCTTCTCCACTTT. Residues: CASSRVQRDLLHF.